This T cell receptor beta chain comes out of a study of blood T cell repertoires in COVID-19 (dated by TCRdb to 2018 to 2020). About the full investigation: The collaborator samples originated in the United States, Italy and Spain and spanned the acute and convalescent phases of COVID-19. Sample metadata almost always included a de-identified subject ID, COVID-19 status, age in years and sex. The material from the prospective study consisted of cDNA or gDNA derived from T cells, B-cell-depleted T cells, or PBMCs. The dataset comprised deeply sampled blood TCRbeta repertoires from subjects exposed to, actively infected with, or recovered from COVID-19. The repertoires were made available in a free public database intended to serve as a resource for research on the immune response to SARS-CoV-2. Where available, HLA class I and class II types were taken from metadata supplied by the sample provider and were not determined by assay-based typing. Samples were obtained from the ongoing ImmuneRACE study (first 160 participants) and from 1,254 subjects provided by 6 global collaborators. Here is what the overall study found, with its caveats: The quantity of clinical and demographic metadata differed by source and by participant and was supplied without curation.

TCRbeta CDR3 regions were amplified from genomic DNA by means of the immunoSEQ Assay, a bias-controlled multiplex PCR. Per the original workflow: Nucleated cell counts per sample were estimated from amplification of reference gene primers within the assay. To quantify the absolute abundance of each unique TCRbeta CDR3 rearrangement, sequence reads were collapsed and filtered. For each sample, productive Simpson clonality was calculated as the square root of Simpson's diversity index over productive rearrangements. TCRdb obtained this table from immuneACCESS and retained in-frame rearrangements with V and J assigned. These tables miss some clones; where compared with another copy, unresolved V genes account for less than half of the shortfall, and the remainder is unexplained. V and J calls and clone size follow that table, whereas D and trimming were derived from the DNA. The sample data list nearly 110,000 clones, and 71% of these were observed just once. Less than 1% of the sample belongs to the ten largest clones.

Each collaborating institution followed its own protocols to collect whole blood in K2EDTA tubes. Collaborator samples were shipped for TCRbeta analysis as frozen whole blood, isolated PBMCs, or DNA extracted from either sample type. The germline V gene provides CDR1 SQVTM and CDR2 ANQGSEA. The CDR3 contains 15 residues, cysteine and phenylalanine counted. Left in the record is the CDR3 DNA by itself, 45 bases read in frame from the first base. V is trimmed back by 4 bases and J by 0 bases, and the junction contains 5 bases that no gene match accounts for. Concerning this clone itself: The antigen this receptor binds is unknown. The input lacks base qualities; no much larger clone sits a single base away.

This TCR derives from a human donor with acute or convalescent COVID-19. The donor label of this sample is uncertain. Input material: peripheral blood. Here the chain combines TRBV29-1 and TRBJ2-2; 7 bases in between match TRBD1. The base sequence is TGCAGCGTTGTTGATGGGACAGCGAACACCGGGGAGCTGTTTTTT. It codes for CSVVDGTANTGELFF.